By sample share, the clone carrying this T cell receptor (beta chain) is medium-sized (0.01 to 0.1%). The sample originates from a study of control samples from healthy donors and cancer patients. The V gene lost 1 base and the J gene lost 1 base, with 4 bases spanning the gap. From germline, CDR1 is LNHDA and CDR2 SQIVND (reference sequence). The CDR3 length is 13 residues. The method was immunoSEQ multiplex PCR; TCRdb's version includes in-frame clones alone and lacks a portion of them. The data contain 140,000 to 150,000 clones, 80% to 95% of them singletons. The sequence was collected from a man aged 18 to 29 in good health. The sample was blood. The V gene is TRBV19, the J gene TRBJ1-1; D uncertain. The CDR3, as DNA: TGTGCCAGTAGTATAGTTGCGAACACTGAAGCTTTCTTT. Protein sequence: CASSIVANTEAFF.